Listed below are T cell receptor beta chains from one sample, sequenced in a study of blood T cell repertoires in COVID-19. The method was immunoSEQ multiplex PCR; TCRdb's version includes in-frame clones alone and lacks a portion of them. The data contain about 300,000 clones, roughly 89% of them singletons. What was sequenced was PBMCs or T cells enriched from blood (not recorded which). The receptors originated from a man aged 55-75 years who had recovered from COVID-19. The CDR3 runs from the conserved cysteine through the conserved F or W.

len,v_gene,CDR3aa
15,TRBV28,CASPPRTGENTEAFF
15,TRBV27,CASNSLASGTDTQYF
14,TRBV7-3,CASQKERSTGELFF
16,TRBV9,CASSPLFRDSGNTIYF
16,TRBV3-1/TRBV3-2,CASSQGGRGHGGELFF
15,TRBV11-3,CASSRTSGSGNEQFF
15,TRBV18,CASSPSTGSGTEAFF
13,TRBV2,CASSSGRWEKLFF
15,TRBV25-1,CASSPTGGRYQPQHF
13,TRBV5-6,CASSLEAGGIAFF
15,TRBV18,CASSTGRGANEKLFF
17,TRBV6-1,CASSENRGFGTNEKLFF
15,TRBV7-3,CASSLTGQGGSPLHF
13,TRBV28,CASSQQGNYGYTF
15,TRBV5-1,CASSLAGRYNQPQHF
15,TRBV25-1,CASSDPRVNTGELFF